Detailed here is one T cell receptor (beta chain). The antigen is undetermined. Germline values: CDR1 SEHNR, CDR2 FQNEAQ (reference sequence). This CDR3 is 11 amino acids long. The sample originates from a study of cytomegalovirus exposure and HLA in healthy donors. Amplification used 60 Vbeta primers and 13 Jbeta primers. TCRdb's copy holds only in-frame clones and misses some; the assay was immunoSEQ multiplex PCR. The sample lists over 150,000 clones, around 90% occurring once. Points from the study as a whole: HLA allele associations emerged for about 18,000 TCR beta sequences in a later analysis, at 0.05 false discovery rate. Looking again later, the authors saw that most CMV-associated TCR beta chains seemed HLA-restricted. Further analysis, carried out later, found HLA-associated TCR beta chains more clonally expanded than equally common other chains.

The TCR comes from a woman in her twenties or thirties in good health and CMV-seronegative. Sequenced input: PBMCs. The chain uses TRBV7-9 and TRBJ2-7; D possibly corresponds to TRBD2 (6 bases). CDR3 loop: CGAQWGEEQYF. CDR3 DNA: TGTGGGGCCCAATGGGGGGAGGAGCAGTACTTC.